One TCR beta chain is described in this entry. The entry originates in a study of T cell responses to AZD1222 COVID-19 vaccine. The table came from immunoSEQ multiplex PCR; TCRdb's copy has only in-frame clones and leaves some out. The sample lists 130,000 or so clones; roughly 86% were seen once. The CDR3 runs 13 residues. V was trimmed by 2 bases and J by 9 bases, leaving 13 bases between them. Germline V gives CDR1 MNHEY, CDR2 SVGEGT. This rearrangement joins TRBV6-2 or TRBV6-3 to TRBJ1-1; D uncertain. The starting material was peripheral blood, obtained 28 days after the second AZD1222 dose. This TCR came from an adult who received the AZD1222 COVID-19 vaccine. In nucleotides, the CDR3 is TGTGCCAGCAGTTACCCCGCCGGGCCTCAAGCTTTCTTT. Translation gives CASSYPAGPQAFF.